Below, 30 T cell receptor beta chains from the same sample are listed, as sequenced in a study of shared T cell receptors in the human thymus. Repertoires were generated with immunoSEQ multiplex PCR, while TCRdb's copy carries only in-frame clones and drops some. This table holds about 730,000 clones, roughly 88% found once. These data are also associated with another study on human thymus T cells.

The source material was thymocytes. The receptors shown here come from a girl under three years old with a congenital heart defect.

The J gene is TRBJ1-2, the V gene TRBV5-8; weak D call: TRBD1 (5 bases). This CDR3 comprises 16 residues. The germline V and J ends were trimmed by 0 bases and 8 bases, with 20 bases remaining between them. In germline, CDR1 is SGHTS, CDR2 YDEGEE. This CDR3 is CASSLATLRGALGYTF. DNA of the CDR3: TGTGCCAGCAGCTTGGCAACCTTACGTGGGGCGTTGGGCTACACCTTC.

This clone was counted only a few times. V gene TRBV27 combines with J gene TRBJ1-1; D may be TRBD1 (6 bases). The germline V and J ends were trimmed by 8 bases and 1 base, with 14 bases remaining between them. This CDR3 region has 14 residues. Germline CDR1 is MNHEY and CDR2 is SMNVEV (reference sequence). The CDR3 DNA follows: TGTGCCAGCCGATCCAGGGGTTCGAACACTGAAGCTTTCTTT. Encoded protein: CASRSRGSNTEAFF.

This clone turned up a few times. The chain couples TRBV14 to TRBJ2-7; the D gene is possibly TRBD1 (6 bases). With 4 bases removed from V and 5 bases from J, the gap between germline ends came to 12 bases. CDR1 and CDR2 (germline): SGHDN, FVKESK. The CDR3 length is 13 residues. CDR3 DNA sequence: TGTGCCAGCAGCCGATCAGGGGCTCACGAGCAGTACTTC. This translates into CASSRSGAHEQYF. Full variable domain (remainder filled in from reference TRBV14 and TRBJ2-7): EAGVTQFPSHSVIEKGQTVTLRCDPISGHDNLYWYRRVMGKEIKFLLHFVKESKQDESGMPNNRFLAERTGGTYSTLKVQPAELEDSGVYFCASSRSGAHEQYFGPGTRLTVT.

The CDR3 coding sequence is TGCGCCAGCAGCCGAAAATCCTCCCCTCGGGGTGAAAAACTGTTTTTT. Translating gives CASSRKSSPRGEKLFF. The V gene is TRBV5-1, the J gene TRBJ1-4, with D unclear. V was cut by 4 bases and J by 7 bases, with 20 bases left in between. Germline V lookup: CDR1 SGHRS, CDR2 YFSETQ. The CDR3 has 16 residues.

A remark on this clone: Given the absence of the conserved phenylalanine or tryptophan at the CDR3 end, a read error is likely. No DNA is shown, since the ends of the CDR3 on it are uncertain; the CDR3 is the one TCRdb lists. This chain connects TRBV7-3 to TRBJ2-7; the table names TRBD1, a call not compared with the DNA. The germline V gene has CDR1 SGHTA and CDR2 FQGTGA. Inclusive of both ends, the CDR3 amounts to 8 amino acids. This CDR3 reads CASSMAED.

This chain uses TRBV6-6 with TRBJ1-2; tentatively, D is TRBD1 (5 bases). This CDR3 contains 16 residues. The V gene lost 6 bases and the J gene lost 6 bases, with 23 bases spanning the gap. Germline values: CDR1 MNHNY, CDR2 SVGAGI (reference sequence). The CDR3 DNA reads TGTGCCAGCAGCCCCTATCTGTTGGAGGGGAGGGATGGCTACACCTTC. It is translated as CASSPYLLEGRDGYTF.

This rearrangement joins TRBV4-1 to TRBJ1-2; no reliable D call. The CDR3 has 13 residues. Germline CDR1 reads MGHRA; CDR2 reads YSYEKL. Trimming stripped 3 bases from V and 8 bases from J, with 13 bases between. In DNA form, the CDR3 reads TGCGCCAGCAGCCATAGCCCGCGGGCGGGCTACACCTTC. Translating gives CASSHSPRAGYTF.

As DNA, the CDR3 is TGTGCCAGCAGCCTCGGACAGCCGAACACCGGGGAGCTGTTTTTT. Its protein is CASSLGQPNTGELFF. This rearrangement joins TRBV13 to TRBJ2-2; TRBD1 is a possible D gene (6 bases). V was pared by 5 bases and J by 0 bases, with 10 bases between. Germline CDR1 and CDR2: PRHDT and FYEKMQ (reference sequence). The length of the CDR3 is 15 residues.

The chain joins TRBV28 to TRBJ1-5; possible D gene TRBD1, 6 bases. There are 15 residues in the CDR3. The V and J ends lost 2 bases and 3 bases respectively, with 11 bases between them. Per germline, CDR1 MDHEN and CDR2 SYDVKM. The CDR3 nucleotides read TGTGCCAGCAGTTTACCGGACAGCCTCAATCAGCCCCAGCATTTT. Translating gives CASSLPDSLNQPQHF.

This rearrangement joins TRBV6-5 to TRBJ2-5; D perhaps matches TRBD1 (5 bases). The germline V and J ends were trimmed by 5 bases and 1 base, with 11 bases remaining between them. The CDR3 is 14 amino acids. CDR1 and CDR2 (germline): MNHEY, SVGAGI. The CDR3 is CASSIGASQETQYF. The CDR3 DNA follows: TGTGCCAGCAGTATAGGGGCTTCCCAAGAGACCCAGTACTTC.

The chain combines TRBV30 with TRBJ2-1; no definite D call. V lost 4 bases and J lost 2, with 6 bases in between. CDR3 length: 12 amino acids. Germline assignment: CDR1 GTSNPN and CDR2 SVGIG (reference sequence). As DNA, the CDR3 is TGTGCCTGGAACAGAGCCTACAATGAGCAGTTCTTC. Translation: CAWNRAYNEQFF.

This sequence joins TRBV6-5 and TRBJ2-1; D is perhaps TRBD1 (5 bases). The V gene's germline CDR1 is MNHEY and CDR2 SVGAGI. The CDR3 spans 14 residues. Trimming stripped 2 bases from V and 4 bases from J, with 9 bases between. The CDR3 bases are TGTGCCAGCAGTTACAGGGCAGGGTACAATGAGCAGTTCTTC. This gives the protein CASSYRAGYNEQFF.

The chain links TRBV7-9 to TRBJ2-1; D gene ambiguous. Germline assignment: CDR1 SEHNR and CDR2 FQNEAQ (reference sequence). This CDR3 region has 13 residues. V lost 3 bases and J lost 10, with 13 bases in between. CDR3 sequence: CASSFCWPNEQFF. The CDR3 nucleotides are TGTGCCAGCAGCTTTTGCTGGCCAAACGAGCAGTTCTTC.

The chain carries TRBV6-1 and TRBJ1-1; D is ambiguous. V lost 5 bases, J lost 3 bases, and 13 bases lay in between. There are 14 residues in the CDR3. Germline V gives CDR1 MNHNS, CDR2 SASEGT. Here the CDR3 DNA reads TGTGCCAGCAGTACTTCAGGAAGCCACACTGAAGCTTTCTTT. It encodes CASSTSGSHTEAFF.

This clone was counted a few times. V gene TRBV30 combines with J gene TRBJ1-6; D is uncertain. Germline lookup yields CDR1 GTSNPN and CDR2 SVGIG (reference sequence). V was shortened by 1 base and J by 10 bases, with 8 bases between the two germline ends. The CDR3 covers 12 residues. CDR3 protein: CAWSDKHSPLHF. In nucleotides, the CDR3 is TGTGCCTGGAGTGACAAACACTCACCCCTCCACTTT.

The chain employs TRBV14 and TRBJ2-7, with D tentatively TRBD2 (5 bases). The V end lost 2 bases, the J end lost 2 bases, and 10 bases lay between the germline ends. Germline CDR1 and CDR2: SGHDN and FVKESK. The CDR3 is made up of 14 amino acids. CDR3 sequence (DNA): TGTGCCAGCAGCCAACACCCGGGAACCTACGAGCAGTACTTC. It translates to CASSQHPGTYEQYF.

The CDR3 DNA reads as TGTGCCAGCACCCGGGACAGGGGGTGGTCTGGGGCCAACGTCCTGACTTTC. Amino acids: CASTRDRGWSGANVLTF. The chain combines TRBV7-3 with TRBJ2-6; TRBD1 matches at 11 bases. V gave up 7 bases and J gave up 1 base; unmatched junction bases: 6. CDR1 is SGHTA and CDR2 is FQGTGA in the germline V gene. CDR3 length: 17 residues.

V gene TRBV7-2 combines with J gene TRBJ2-1; TRBD2 might be the D (6 bases). CDR1 SGHTA and CDR2 FQGNSA come from the germline V gene. The V gene lost 0 bases and the J gene lost 4 bases, with 22 bases spanning the gap. This CDR3 comprises 19 residues. The DNA for the CDR3 is TGTGCCAGCAGCTTAGCAGCCGAAGAGGGACTCTATAGTTACAATGAGCAGTTCTTC. Amino acids: CASSLAAEEGLYSYNEQFF.

The chain carries TRBV7-9 and TRBJ1-5; TRBD1 aligns across 11 bases. This CDR3 is 16 amino acids long. J lost 7 bases, V lost 4 bases, and 9 bases had no gene match. Germline V CDR1 and CDR2: SEHNR, FQNEAQ (reference sequence). The CDR3 nucleotides read TGTGCCAGCAGCTCCATCGGGACAGGGGGAAACCAGCCCCAGCATTTT. It yields the protein CASSSIGTGGNQPQHF.

The V call is TRBV27, the J call TRBJ2-5; 10 bases align to TRBD1. Germline CDR1 is MNHEY and CDR2 is SMNVEV (reference sequence). Losses at the gene ends were 7 bases for V and 5 bases for J; bases not matched to a gene: 10. The CDR3 is made up of 15 amino acids. CDR3 amino acids: CASTDRDRGTETQYF. As DNA, the CDR3 is TGTGCCAGCACCGATAGGGACAGGGGTACGGAGACCCAGTACTTC.

V usage is TRBV5-4 and J usage is TRBJ2-6; 7 bases agree with TRBD1. The V gene end was trimmed by 2 bases and the J gene end by 4 bases; junction bases not matched to a gene: 6. Germline CDR1 and CDR2: SGHNT and YYREEE (reference sequence). The CDR3 has 16 residues. CDR3 region: CASSFPTGAGANVLTF. The CDR3 DNA reads TGTGCCAGCAGCTTTCCTACAGGGGCCGGGGCCAACGTCCTGACTTTC.

The rearrangement links TRBV15 to TRBJ1-2; 7 positions agree with TRBD1. This CDR3 contains 16 residues. Per germline, CDR1 LNHNV and CDR2 YYDKDF (reference sequence). V dropped 1 base and J dropped 4; count of bases not matched to a gene: 9. The CDR3 coding sequence is TGTGCCACCAGCAGAGGACTGGCTGAGGGGGCCTATGGCTACACCTTC. Translated: CATSRGLAEGAYGYTF.

In this sample, this clone turned up a few times. This chain joins TRBV5-4 and TRBJ1-1, with 7 bases fitting TRBD1. The germline gives CDR1 SGHNT, CDR2 YYREEE (reference sequence). The CDR3 has 13 residues. V trimming: 0 bases; J trimming: 8 bases; junction bases outside the gene matches: 4. The CDR3 coding sequence is TGTGCCAGCAGCTTGGGGAAGGACAGGGAAGCTTTCTTT. This codes for CASSLGKDREAFF.

This chain joins TRBV29-1 and TRBJ1-2; 8 nucleotides match TRBD1. The length of the CDR3 is 13 residues. With 5 bases clipped from V and 6 bases from J, the junction kept 8 bases outside the gene matches. CDR1 and CDR2 (germline): SQVTM, ANQGSEA. The CDR3: CSVIGQGGNGYTF. The CDR3 DNA follows: TGCAGCGTTATCGGACAGGGTGGAAATGGCTACACCTTC.

In regard to this clone: The junction does not match germline at one end; this may be a read error. The rearrangement joins TRBV7-7 to TRBJ2-2; D may be TRBD2 (6 bases). The germline CDR1 and CDR2 sequences are SSHAT and FNYEAQ (reference sequence). This CDR3 region has 15 residues. Here the CDR3 reads CASSLGTLGTGELFF. The DNA for the CDR3 is TGTGCTAGCAGCTTAGGGACTCTAGGCACCGGGGAGCTGTTTTTT.

The CDR3 nucleotides read TGTGCCAGTAGTATACGGTGGGGCCCCATCGAGACTAATGAAAAACTGTTTTTT. As protein: CASSIRWGPIETNEKLFF. The V and J genes are TRBV19 and TRBJ1-4, with D perhaps matching TRBD1 (5 bases). V lost 2 bases and J 2 bases, leaving 18 bases between the germline ends. The CDR3 is 18 amino acids. Germline-derived CDR1 and CDR2 are LNHDA and SQIVND (reference sequence).

The rearrangement links TRBV27 to TRBJ2-2; 9 bases agree with TRBD1. The CDR3 is made up of 16 amino acids. CDR1 is MNHEY and CDR2 is SMNVEV in the germline V gene (reference sequence). V was pared by 5 bases and J by 8 bases, with 12 bases of the junction left unmatched. The CDR3 loop reads CASSHGQGSFGGELFF. The CDR3, as DNA: TGTGCCAGCAGTCATGGACAGGGGTCGTTCGGGGGGGAGCTGTTTTTT.

J is TRBJ1-1 and V is TRBV9; 10 bases fit TRBD1. The germline CDR1 and CDR2 sequences are SGDLS and YYNGEE. This CDR3 spans 20 amino acids. Unmatched junction bases numbered 18, after V lost 4 bases and J lost 0 bases. CDR3 loop: CASSTIGTGASEGMNTEAFF. The CDR3 coding sequence is TGTGCCAGCAGCACAATCGGGACAGGGGCCTCCGAAGGTATGAACACTGAAGCTTTCTTT.

The V gene is TRBV9, the J gene TRBJ1-1; 7 positions match TRBD1. Unmatched junction bases numbered 7, after V lost 0 bases and J lost 5 bases. Germline values: CDR1 SGDLS, CDR2 YYNGEE. This CDR3 is built from 15 residues. CDR3: CASSVGPGGGTEAFF. CDR3 DNA: TGTGCCAGCAGCGTAGGACCAGGGGGAGGTACTGAAGCTTTCTTT.

The V and J genes are TRBV7-6 and TRBJ1-2; D unresolved. The CDR3 extends over 13 amino acids. From germline, CDR1 is SGHVS and CDR2 FNYEAQ. Trimming left V 1 base short and J 1 base short, with 4 bases between. DNA for the CDR3: TGTGCCAGCAGCTTAGAACATAACTATGGCTACACCTTC. Translating it yields CASSLEHNYGYTF. The full variable domain, with the rest looked up from reference TRBV7-6 and TRBJ1-2, is GAGVSQSPRYKVTKRGQDVALRCDPISGHVSLYWYRQALGQGPEFLTYFNYEAQQDKSGLPNDRFSAERPEGSISTLTIQRTEQRDSAMYRCASSLEHNYGYTFGSGTRLTVV.